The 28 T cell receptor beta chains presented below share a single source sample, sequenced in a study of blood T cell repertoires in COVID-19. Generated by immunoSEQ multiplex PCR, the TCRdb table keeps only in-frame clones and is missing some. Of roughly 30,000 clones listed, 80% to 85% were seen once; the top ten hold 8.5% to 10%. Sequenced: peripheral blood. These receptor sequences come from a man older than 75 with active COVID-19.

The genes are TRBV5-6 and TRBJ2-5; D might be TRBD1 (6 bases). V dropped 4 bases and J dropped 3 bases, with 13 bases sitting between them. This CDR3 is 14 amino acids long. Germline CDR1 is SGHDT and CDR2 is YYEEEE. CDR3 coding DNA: TGTGCCAGCAGCCCTGCCGCAGGGGAAGAGACCCAGTACTTC. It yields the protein CASSPAAGEETQYF.

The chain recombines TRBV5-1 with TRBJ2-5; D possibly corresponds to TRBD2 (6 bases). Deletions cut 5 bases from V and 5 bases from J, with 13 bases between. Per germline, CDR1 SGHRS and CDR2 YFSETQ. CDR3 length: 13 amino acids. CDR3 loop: CASRPLAGETQYF. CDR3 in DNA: TGCGCCAGCAGACCACTAGCAGGGGAGACCCAGTACTTC.

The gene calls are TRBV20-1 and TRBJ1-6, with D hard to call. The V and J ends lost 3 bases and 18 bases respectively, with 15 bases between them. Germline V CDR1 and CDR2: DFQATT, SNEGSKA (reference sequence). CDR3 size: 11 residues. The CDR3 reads CSARGGHDPHF. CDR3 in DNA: TGCAGTGCTAGGGGAGGGCATGATCCCCACTTT.

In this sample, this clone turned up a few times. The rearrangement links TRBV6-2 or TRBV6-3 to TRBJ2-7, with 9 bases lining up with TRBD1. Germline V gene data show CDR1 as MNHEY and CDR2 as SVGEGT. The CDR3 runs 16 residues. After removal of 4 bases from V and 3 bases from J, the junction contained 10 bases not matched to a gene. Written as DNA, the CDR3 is TGTGCCAGCAGTTCAAACCGGGACAGGGCAAACTACGAGCAGTACTTC. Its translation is CASSSNRDRANYEQYF.

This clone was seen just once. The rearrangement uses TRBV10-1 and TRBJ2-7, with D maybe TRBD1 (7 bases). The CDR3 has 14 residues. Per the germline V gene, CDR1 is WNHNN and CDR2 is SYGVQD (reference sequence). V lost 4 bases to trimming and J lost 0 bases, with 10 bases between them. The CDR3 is CASSGGDSSYEQYF. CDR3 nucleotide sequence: TGCGCCAGCAGTGGGGGGGACAGCTCCTACGAGCAGTACTTC.

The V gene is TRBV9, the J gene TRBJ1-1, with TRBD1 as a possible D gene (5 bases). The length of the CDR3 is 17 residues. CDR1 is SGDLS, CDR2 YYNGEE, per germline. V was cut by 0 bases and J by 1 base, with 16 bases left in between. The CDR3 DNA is TGTGCCAGCAGCGTAGGATGGGGGGGAGTTCCGAACACTGAAGCTTTCTTT. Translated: CASSVGWGGVPNTEAFF.

The DNA of the CDR3 is TGTGCCAGCAGCCAAGATCCGGGAGGAGGGCGCTATGGCTACACCTTC. Protein product: CASSQDPGGGRYGYTF. The chain uses TRBV3-1 (or the pseudogene TRBV3-2) and TRBJ1-2; D is uncertain. The CDR3 sequence is 16 residues long. Trimming cost V 0 bases and J 4 bases, with 15 bases left between them. The germline gives CDR1 LGHDT, CDR2 YNNKEL (reference sequence).

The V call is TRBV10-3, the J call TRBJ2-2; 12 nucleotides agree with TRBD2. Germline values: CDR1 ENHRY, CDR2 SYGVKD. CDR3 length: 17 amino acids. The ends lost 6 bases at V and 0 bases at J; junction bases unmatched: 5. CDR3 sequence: CAIRQTSGGPNTGELFF. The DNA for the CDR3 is TGTGCCATCAGACAGACTAGCGGGGGCCCGAACACCGGGGAGCTGTTTTTT.

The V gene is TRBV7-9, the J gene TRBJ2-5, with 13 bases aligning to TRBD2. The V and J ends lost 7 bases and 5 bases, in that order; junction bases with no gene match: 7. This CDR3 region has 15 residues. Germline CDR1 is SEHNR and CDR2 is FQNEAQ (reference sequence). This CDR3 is CASNQGLAGQETQYF. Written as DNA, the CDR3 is TGTGCCAGCAATCAGGGACTAGCGGGACAGGAGACCCAGTACTTC.

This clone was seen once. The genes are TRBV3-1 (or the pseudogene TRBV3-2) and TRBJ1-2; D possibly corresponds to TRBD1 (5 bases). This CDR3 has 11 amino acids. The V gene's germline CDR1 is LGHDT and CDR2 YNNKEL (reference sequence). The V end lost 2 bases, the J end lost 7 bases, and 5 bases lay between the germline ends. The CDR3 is CASSQQGGYTF. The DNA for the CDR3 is TGTGCCAGCAGCCAACAGGGTGGCTACACCTTC.

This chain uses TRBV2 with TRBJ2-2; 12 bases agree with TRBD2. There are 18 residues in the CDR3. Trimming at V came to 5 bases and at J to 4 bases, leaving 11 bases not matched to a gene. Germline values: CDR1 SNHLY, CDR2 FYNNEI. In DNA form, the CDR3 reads TGTGCCAGCAGTCTCTGGACTAGCGGGGACTCAATCACCGGGGAGCTGTTTTTT. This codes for CASSLWTSGDSITGELFF.

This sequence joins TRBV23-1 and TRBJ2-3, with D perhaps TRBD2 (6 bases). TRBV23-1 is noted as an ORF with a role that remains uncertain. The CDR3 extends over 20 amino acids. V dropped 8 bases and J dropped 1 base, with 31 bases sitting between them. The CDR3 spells CASDAYWFHVLAPGTDTQYF. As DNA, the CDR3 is TGCGCCAGCGACGCCTATTGGTTTCATGTGCTAGCGCCGGGCACAGATACGCAGTATTTT.

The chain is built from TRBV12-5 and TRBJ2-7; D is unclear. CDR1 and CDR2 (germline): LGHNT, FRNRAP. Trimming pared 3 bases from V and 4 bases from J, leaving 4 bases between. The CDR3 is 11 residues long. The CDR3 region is CASGFGYEQYF. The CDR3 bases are TGTGCTAGTGGTTTCGGTTACGAGCAGTACTTC. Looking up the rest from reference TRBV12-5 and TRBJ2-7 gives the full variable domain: DARVTQTPRHKVTEMGQEVTMRCQPILGHNTVFWYRQTMMQGLELLAYFRNRAPLDDSGMPKDRFSAEMPDATLATLKIQPSEPRDSAVYFCASGFGYEQYFGPGTRLTVT.

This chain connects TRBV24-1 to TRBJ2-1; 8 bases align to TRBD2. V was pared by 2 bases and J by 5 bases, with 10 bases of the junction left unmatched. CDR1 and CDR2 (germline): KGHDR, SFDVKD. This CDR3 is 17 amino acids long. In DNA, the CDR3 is TGTGCCACCAGTGATTCTTCCGGGACTAGGAACCACAATGAGCAGTTCTTC. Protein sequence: CATSDSSGTRNHNEQFF.

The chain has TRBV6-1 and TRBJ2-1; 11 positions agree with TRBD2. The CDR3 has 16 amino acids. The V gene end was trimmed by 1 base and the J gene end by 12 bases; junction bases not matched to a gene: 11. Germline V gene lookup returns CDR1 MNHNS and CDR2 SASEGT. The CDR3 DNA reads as TGTGCCAGCAGTGAAGGGGAACTAGCGGGGGCGAGGGGGCAGTTCTTC. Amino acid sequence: CASSEGELAGARGQFF.

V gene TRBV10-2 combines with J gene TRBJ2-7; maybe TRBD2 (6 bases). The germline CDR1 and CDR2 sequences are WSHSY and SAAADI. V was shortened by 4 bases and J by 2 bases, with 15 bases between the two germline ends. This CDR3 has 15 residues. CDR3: CASSVLRDGPYEQYF. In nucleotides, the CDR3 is TGCGCCAGCAGTGTCTTGCGGGACGGTCCCTACGAGCAGTACTTC.

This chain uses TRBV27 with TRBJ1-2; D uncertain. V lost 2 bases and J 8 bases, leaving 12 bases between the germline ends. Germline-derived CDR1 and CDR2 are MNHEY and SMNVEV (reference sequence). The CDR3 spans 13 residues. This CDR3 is CASSLNGLWGYTF. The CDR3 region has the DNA TGTGCCAGCAGTTTAAACGGGTTGTGGGGCTACACCTTC.

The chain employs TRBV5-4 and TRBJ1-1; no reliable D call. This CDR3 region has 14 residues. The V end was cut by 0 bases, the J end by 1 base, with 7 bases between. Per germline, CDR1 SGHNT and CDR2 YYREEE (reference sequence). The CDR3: CASSLAAGNTEAFF. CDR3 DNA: TGTGCCAGCAGCTTGGCGGCGGGGAACACTGAAGCTTTCTTT.

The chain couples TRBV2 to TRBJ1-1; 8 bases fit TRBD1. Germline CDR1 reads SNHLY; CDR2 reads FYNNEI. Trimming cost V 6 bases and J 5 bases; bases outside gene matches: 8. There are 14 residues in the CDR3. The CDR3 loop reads CASRPQGAVTEAFF. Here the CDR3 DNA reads TGTGCCAGCAGACCGCAGGGGGCGGTTACTGAAGCTTTCTTT.

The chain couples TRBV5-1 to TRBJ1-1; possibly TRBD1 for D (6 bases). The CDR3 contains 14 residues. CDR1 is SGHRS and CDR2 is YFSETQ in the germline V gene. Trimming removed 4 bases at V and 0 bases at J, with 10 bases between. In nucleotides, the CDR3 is TGCGCCAGCAGCCCGACAGGCCTGAACACTGAAGCTTTCTTT. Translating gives CASSPTGLNTEAFF. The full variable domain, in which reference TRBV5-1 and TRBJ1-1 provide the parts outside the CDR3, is KAGVTQTPRYLIKTRGQQVTLSCSPISGHRSVSWYQQTPGQGLQFLFEYFSETQRNKGNFPGRFSGRQFSNSRSEMNVSTLELGDSALYLCASSPTGLNTEAFFGQGTRLTVV.

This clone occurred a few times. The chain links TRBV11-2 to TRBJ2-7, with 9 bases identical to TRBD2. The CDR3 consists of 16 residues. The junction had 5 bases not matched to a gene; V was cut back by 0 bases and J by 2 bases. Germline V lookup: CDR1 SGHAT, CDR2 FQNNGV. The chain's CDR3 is CASSLDSGGSTYEQYF. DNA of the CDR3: TGTGCCAGCAGCTTAGACAGCGGGGGGAGTACCTACGAGCAGTACTTC.

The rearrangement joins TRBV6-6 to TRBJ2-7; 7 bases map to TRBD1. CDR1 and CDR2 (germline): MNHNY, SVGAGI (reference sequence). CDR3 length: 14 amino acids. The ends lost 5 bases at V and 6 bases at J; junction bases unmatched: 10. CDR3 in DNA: TGTGCCAGCAGTCGTGGACAGGTTTACTCCGAGCAGTACTTC. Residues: CASSRGQVYSEQYF.

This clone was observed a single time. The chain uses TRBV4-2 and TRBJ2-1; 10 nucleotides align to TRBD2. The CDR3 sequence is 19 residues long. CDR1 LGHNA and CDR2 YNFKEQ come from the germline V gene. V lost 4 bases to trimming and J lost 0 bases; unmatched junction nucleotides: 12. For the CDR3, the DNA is TGTGCCAGCAGCCGAGGACTAGCGGAAAGCATGAGCTCCTACAATGAGCAGTTCTTC. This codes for CASSRGLAESMSSYNEQFF.

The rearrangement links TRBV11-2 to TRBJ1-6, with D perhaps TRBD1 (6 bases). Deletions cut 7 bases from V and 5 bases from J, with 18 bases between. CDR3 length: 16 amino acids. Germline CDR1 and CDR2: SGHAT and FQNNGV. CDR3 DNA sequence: TGTGCCAGCACCTCATCCGGGACACATCATAATTCACCCCTCCACTTT. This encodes CASTSSGTHHNSPLHF. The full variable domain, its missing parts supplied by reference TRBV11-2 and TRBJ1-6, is EAGVAQSPRYKIIEKRQSVAFWCNPISGHATLYWYQQILGQGPKLLIQFQNNGVVDDSQLPKDRFSAERLKGVDSTLKIQPAKLEDSAVYLCASTSSGTHHNSPLHFGNGTRLTVT.

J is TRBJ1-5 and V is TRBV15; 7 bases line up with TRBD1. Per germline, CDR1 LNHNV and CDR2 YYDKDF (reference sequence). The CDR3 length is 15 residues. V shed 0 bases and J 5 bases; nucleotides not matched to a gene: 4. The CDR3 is CATSRDPGGHQPQHF. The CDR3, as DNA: TGTGCCACCAGCAGAGATCCAGGGGGTCATCAGCCCCAGCATTTT.

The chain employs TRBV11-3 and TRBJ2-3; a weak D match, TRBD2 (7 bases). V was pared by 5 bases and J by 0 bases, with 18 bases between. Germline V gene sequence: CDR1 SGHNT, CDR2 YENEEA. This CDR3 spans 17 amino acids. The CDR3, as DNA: TGTGCCAGCAGCGGTCGTGCCGGGGGGCCGAGCACAGATACGCAGTATTTT. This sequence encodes CASSGRAGGPSTDTQYF.

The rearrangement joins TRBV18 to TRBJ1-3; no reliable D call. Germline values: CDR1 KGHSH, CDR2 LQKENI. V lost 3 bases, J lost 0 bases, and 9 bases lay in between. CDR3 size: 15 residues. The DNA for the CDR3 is TGTGCCAGCTCACCCGCCGGGATCTCTGGAAACACCATATATTTT. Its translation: CASSPAGISGNTIYF. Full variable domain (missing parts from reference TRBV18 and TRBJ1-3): NAGVMQNPRHLVRRRGQEARLRCSPMKGHSHVYWYRQLPEEGLKFMVYLQKENIIDESGMPKERFSAEFPKEGPSILRIQQVVRGDSAAYFCASSPAGISGNTIYFGEGSWLTVV.

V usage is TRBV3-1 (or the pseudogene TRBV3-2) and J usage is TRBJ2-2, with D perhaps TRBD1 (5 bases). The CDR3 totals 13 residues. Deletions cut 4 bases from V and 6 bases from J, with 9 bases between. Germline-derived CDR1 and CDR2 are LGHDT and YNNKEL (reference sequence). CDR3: CASSLEGAGELFF. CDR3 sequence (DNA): TGTGCCAGCAGCCTAGAAGGGGCCGGGGAGCTGTTTTTT.